This T cell receptor (beta chain) was profiled in a study of blood T cell dynamics during melanoma immunotherapy. Overall study: Standard first-line treatment here was pembrolizumab or nivolumab plus ipilimumab in metastatic melanoma.

Time point given: week 3, after first cycle of checkpoint inhibitor. One draw preceded checkpoint blockade; another followed its first cycle at week 3. The CDR3 runs to 14 residues. The V gene's germline CDR1 is SEHNR and CDR2 FQNEAQ (reference sequence). Losses at the gene ends were 5 bases for V and 3 bases for J; bases not matched to a gene: 3. Profiling relied on immunoSEQ multiplex PCR, and the TCRdb table lists in-frame clones only, not all of them. This table holds a few thousand clones, roughly 78% found once. The sample consisted of blood, taken from a patient treated with checkpoint blockade. V gene TRBV7-9 combines with J gene TRBJ2-3, with TRBD1 identical over 9 bases. This clonotype was sampled from a human donor with melanoma. The CDR3 region is CASSPDRGTDTQYF. The CDR3 bases are TGTGCCAGCAGCCCAGACAGGGGGACAGATACGCAGTATTTT.